The clone carrying this TCR beta chain has more than one count but fewer than ten. Amplification by 5'RACE using constant-segment primers produced TCR alpha and TCR beta cDNA libraries that carried sample barcodes and UMIs. TCRdb reprocessed the 5' RACE reads via MiXCR and lists one record per CDR3 protein. This sample yields 40,000 to 60,000 distinct CDR3 sequences, of which around 7% are seen a single time; roughly 1.5% belongs to the top ten. This CDR3 comprises 15 residues. The germline gives CDR1 KGHSH, CDR2 LQKENI. V lost 8 bases and J 1 base, leaving 17 bases between the germline ends. This record comes from a study of T-cell memory formation after mild COVID-19.

This chain joins TRBV18 and TRBJ1-1; D perhaps matches TRBD1 (5 bases). The clonotype comes from a man younger than 30 who had mild COVID-19 (a few samples of this study predate the infection). Cell type and time point are not known. Sequencing was done on a sample of PBMCs or a T cell subset sorted from them (not recorded which). As DNA, the CDR3 is TGTGCCAGCACCGAGGGGAGGGTAGCGAACACTGAAGCTTTCTTT. This sequence encodes CASTEGRVANTEAFF.